Sequencing of this T cell receptor beta chain was carried out in a study of T-cell reconstitution after alpha-beta-depleted transplantation in children. From germline, CDR1 is LGHNA and CDR2 YNFKEQ. This CDR3 is built from 17 residues. Trimming shortened V by 1 base and J by 2 bases, and 17 bases separated the two germline ends. Study-wide findings and caveats: Several patients had high TCRbeta diversity at day 60; it came from surviving recipient T cells and thymic progenitors. About two months after transplant, alpha-beta T cells reportedly came from several hundred expanded graft clones.

This clonotype was observed a few times. Its matching antigen is unknown. Unique molecular identifiers featured in how the TCRbeta library was prepared. TCRdb analysed the PCR reads with MiXCR anew, one entry per CDR3 protein. The sample has about a million distinct CDR3 sequences, about 31% seen once. This clonotype originated in a boy under two years old who had a stem cell transplant for SCID, so the T cells may come from the graft donor. The chain carries TRBV4-2 and TRBJ2-5, with D possibly matching TRBD2 (6 bases). The sample was PBMCs, mostly from graft donor cells, taken 360 days after TCRalphabeta/CD19-depleted stem cell transplant. CDR3 in DNA: TGTGCCAGCAGCCAAGCCTTGGTGCGGGGAGAACAAGAGACCCAGTACTTC. Translation gives CASSQALVRGEQETQYF.